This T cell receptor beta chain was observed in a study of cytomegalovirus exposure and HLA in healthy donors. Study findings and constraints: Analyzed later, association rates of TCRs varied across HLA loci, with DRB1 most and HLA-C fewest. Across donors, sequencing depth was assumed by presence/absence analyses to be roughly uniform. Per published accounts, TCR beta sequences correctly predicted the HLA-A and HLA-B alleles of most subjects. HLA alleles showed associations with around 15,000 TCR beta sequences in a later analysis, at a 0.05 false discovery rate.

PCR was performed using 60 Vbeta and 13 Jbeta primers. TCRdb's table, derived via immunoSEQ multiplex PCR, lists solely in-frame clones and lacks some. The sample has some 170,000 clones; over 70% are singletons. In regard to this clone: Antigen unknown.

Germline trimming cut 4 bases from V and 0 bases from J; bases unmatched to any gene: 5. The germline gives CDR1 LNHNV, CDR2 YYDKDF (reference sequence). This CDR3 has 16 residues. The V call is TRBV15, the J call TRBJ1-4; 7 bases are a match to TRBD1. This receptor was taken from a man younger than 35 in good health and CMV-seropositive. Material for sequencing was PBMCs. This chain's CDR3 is CATSTDRVATNEKLFF. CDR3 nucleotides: TGTGCCACCAGCACTGACAGGGTCGCAACTAATGAAAAACTGTTTTTT.